This note documents a single T cell receptor (beta chain) sequence. Its antigen is unknown. No base quality information exists; no much larger clone differs at one position. This sample stems from a study of shared clonotypes between healthy human individuals (TCRdb year 2020). General notes on the study: The cohort included three men and a couple of women between 18 and 49 years of age. To estimate repertoire size and how much clonotypes are shared between individuals, the study performed deep sequencing of blood TCR repertoires from roughly five healthy adults. Leukapheresis yielded between about 0.85 and 10 billion PBMCs per donor. To increase sequencing depth and limit assay-specific biases, TCR repertoire library preparation and sequencing were carried out by different laboratories using diverse techniques. For each donor, CD4 naive and CD4 memory were each given three plates, CD8 naive was given two plates, and CD8 memory was given one plate.

Using the deep immunoSEQ assay, TCR CDR3 regions were amplified from genomic DNA by multiplex PCR. Extracted genomic DNA from each cell subset was spread evenly across all wells of several immunoSEQ 96-well plates, with each plate serving as a replicate. Each replicate PCR for sorted subsets received about 0.2 ug genomic DNA, equal to tens of thousands of T cell genomes. Purified libraries were measured with a Qubit 3.0 fluorometer, size-checked on a Bioanalyzer 2100, and measured again with the KAPA Library Quantification kit. A separate single-read 150-cycle Illumina NextSeq 550 flow cell was used to sequence each immunoSEQ 96-well plate. Processing in the source paper ran as follows. Because the immunoSEQ output held only junctional sequences and lacked quality scores, the filtering could not match the filtering applied to full-length reads. To assign V/J genes and CDR3, sequences were annotated using PyIR, a Python wrapper for IgBLAST v1.9, with IMGT germline references. Reads were removed for weak V/J assignments (E-value above 1e-6), missing CDR3, stop codons, out-of-frame junctions, or ambiguous translated residues. V3J clonotypes were defined by identical inferred V gene, J gene, and CDR3 amino acid sequence. The percentage overlap between two repertoires was calculated by dividing the number of shared unique clonotypes by the size of the smaller repertoire. Three approaches were used to assess repertoire richness: RTK rarefaction, the Chao1 estimator, and Recon v2.1 estimates of unobserved clonotypes. OLGA was used to compute generation probabilities for all TCRbeta clonotypes that the gDNA method yielded from several donors. TCRdb re-hosts the immuneACCESS table, in-frame sequences only. Its copies lack some clones; in the studies checked, an unresolved V gene accounts for under half of them, and the cause for the rest is not known. D and trimming come from the DNA, and the V and J calls and clone size come from that table. The sample profile shows 2 million to 2.5 million clones; 90% to 96% of them were found once. The biggest ten clones account for over 0.1% of the sample.

Study-level results and caveats: Because the study included only a small number of donors, the genetic and exposure-history diversity represented was limited. Incomplete sequencing was indicated by rarefaction of sorted-subset datasets, despite the large sequencing depth. Sampling was restricted to blood, and TCR repertoires in tissue are likely to differ from TCR repertoires in blood. Sharing across several donors was observed for approximately 5% of naive CD4, under 4% of naive CD8, 2% to 2.5% of memory CD4, and around 0.44% of memory CD8 clonotypes. Clonotypes shared by all four sorted-subset donors showed higher generation probabilities than non-shared clonotypes. Estimated clonotype richness was generally larger for naive than for memory subsets. Pairwise subsampling led to the expectation that sequencing depth would affect the degree of clonotype sharing among donors.

Healthy HIV-negative adults with no recently reported acute infections or vaccinations were included as donors. Every donor was a Caucasian adult residing in Nashville, Tennessee, USA. Magnetic negative selection was used to enrich CD4+ T cells, after which naive cells were positively selected on CD45RA and the negative fraction became the memory subset. Blood was collected by leukapheresis, and PBMCs were isolated by Ficoll-Histopaque density gradient centrifugation and then cryopreserved in liquid nitrogen vapor phase. Purity and quantity of every magnetically sorted T cell population were checked by analytical flow cytometry. Genomic DNA was isolated from every sorted fraction and measured by UV absorbance on a Nanodrop 2000c. V and J are trimmed by 8 bases and 6 bases, and the gene matches miss 7 bases of the junction. The CDR3 spans 13 residues, from the cysteine through the phenylalanine. CDR3 DNA is the only sequence kept; it has 39 bases, read in frame from the first base. The germline V gene supplies CDR1 WSHSY and CDR2 SAAADI.

The source is a man aged 18 to 35 in good health. Sequencing input: naive CD4+ T cells sorted from blood. The cell subset or site label, read with the paper, signifies: CD45RA+ positively selected. The chain employs TRBV10-2 and TRBJ2-7; 10 bases in the junction line up with TRBD1. The CDR3 sequence is CASSQTGGFEQYF. The DNA sequence reads TGCGCCAGCTCCCAGACAGGGGGCTTCGAGCAGTACTTC.